One sample yielded the 27 T cell receptor beta chains listed below, sequenced in a study of T cell changes during pregnancy in multiple sclerosis. Assay used: immunoSEQ multiplex PCR; TCRdb lists only in-frame clones, some missing. The sample shows about 110,000 clones, 85% to 95% of them seen only once. The sequencing here drew on peripheral blood, taken in the third trimester of pregnancy. The receptors come from a female donor in good health, enrolled as a control in a pregnancy study.

The rearrangement joins TRBV30 to TRBJ1-2; weak D call: TRBD1 (6 bases). Germline assignment: CDR1 GTSNPN and CDR2 SVGIG (reference sequence). The CDR3 length is 19 residues. V was trimmed by 5 bases and J by 8 bases, leaving 36 bases between them. CDR3 coding DNA: TGTGCCTGGTGGCACGGGACAATCATCTCTCATGGATCCTTGGGAGGCTACACCTTC. Translation gives CAWWHGTIISHGSLGGYTF.

DNA for the CDR3: TGTGCCTGGGACGAGAGGCTTAACTATGGCTACACCTTC. Protein sequence: CAWDERLNYGYTF. This chain connects TRBV30 to TRBJ1-2; D gene ambiguous. CDR3 length: 13 amino acids. CDR1 is GTSNPN and CDR2 is SVGIG in the germline V gene (reference sequence). V lost 5 bases and J 1 base, leaving 11 bases between the germline ends.

This chain links TRBV6-5 with TRBJ1-2; a weak D match, TRBD1 (6 bases). The V and J ends lost 5 bases and 9 bases respectively, with 16 bases between them. Germline-derived CDR1 and CDR2 are MNHEY and SVGAGI. The CDR3 is 13 residues long. As DNA, the CDR3 is TGTGCCAGCAGTCACCAGGGGCTTCGTAGCTACACCTTC. It yields the protein CASSHQGLRSYTF.

DNA for the CDR3: TGCGCCAGCAGCCAAGGAGCGGGACCCCTTAGTGATACGCAGTATTTT. Protein product: CASSQGAGPLSDTQYF. The chain is built from TRBV4-1 and TRBJ2-3, with TRBD2 matching over 7 bases. V trimming: 1 base; J trimming: 6 bases; junction bases outside the gene matches: 10. The CDR3 loop spans 16 amino acids. Germline V gene data show CDR1 as MGHRA and CDR2 as YSYEKL.

The chain joins TRBV6-6 to TRBJ2-1, with a tentative D call TRBD2 (6 bases). This CDR3 is built from 12 residues. The germline V gene has CDR1 MNHNY and CDR2 SVGAGI (reference sequence). V was cut by 3 bases and J by 10 bases, with 10 bases left in between. As DNA, the CDR3 is TGTGCCAGCAGTTATGGGGGGAAAGAGCAGTTCTTC. This translates into CASSYGGKEQFF.

The rearrangement links TRBV2 to TRBJ1-1, with D tentatively TRBD1 (5 bases). CDR1 and CDR2 from the germline V gene are SNHLY and FYNNEI. CDR3 length equals 15 residues. The V gene lost 10 bases and the J gene lost 6 bases, with 24 bases spanning the gap. The CDR3 nucleotides are TGTGCCATTACGTTCGGGGGGTTAAATCGCTCTGAAGCTTTCTTT. Its protein is CAITFGGLNRSEAFF.

V usage is TRBV7-2 and J usage is TRBJ2-2; 8 nucleotides line up with TRBD2. CDR1 SGHTA and CDR2 FQGNSA come from the germline V gene. The CDR3 extends over 16 amino acids. V lost 1 base, J lost 3 bases, and 4 bases stayed unmatched. CDR3 bases: TGTGCCAGCAGCTTAGGTTCGGGGGGGTACACCGGGGAGCTGTTTTTT. Translated: CASSLGSGGYTGELFF.

J is TRBJ2-7 and V is TRBV6-4; TRBD1 agrees at 8 bases. Per the germline V gene, CDR1 is MRHNA and CDR2 is SNTAGT. The CDR3 runs to 14 residues. Unmatched junction bases numbered 3, after V lost 5 bases and J lost 0 bases. The CDR3 is CASSPGQGSYEQYF. Written as DNA, the CDR3 is TGTGCCAGCAGTCCAGGACAGGGCTCCTACGAGCAGTACTTC.

Written as DNA, the CDR3 is TGTGCCAGCAGCGCGGGACAGGGCCCCTACGAGCAGTACTTC. Translation gives CASSAGQGPYEQYF. The V gene is TRBV9, the J gene TRBJ2-7, with 9 bases that match TRBD1. V gave up 3 bases and J gave up 2 bases; unmatched junction bases: 3. There are 14 residues in the CDR3. The germline CDR1 and CDR2 sequences are SGDLS and YYNGEE.

With respect to this clone: At the DNA level, this CDR3 is encoded by other sequences in the same sample as well. The chain couples TRBV4-1 to TRBJ1-1; D gene unclear. The CDR3 has 13 residues. Germline V CDR1 and CDR2: MGHRA, YSYEKL. V was cut by 2 bases and J by 3 bases, with 7 bases left in between. DNA of the CDR3: TGCGCCAGCAGCCAATCGAGGGACACTGAAGCTTTCTTT. This sequence encodes CASSQSRDTEAFF.

The J gene is TRBJ1-1, the V gene TRBV19, with unresolved D. V dropped 5 bases and J dropped 1 base, with 14 bases sitting between them. Germline values: CDR1 LNHDA, CDR2 SQIVND (reference sequence). This CDR3 is 15 amino acids long. As DNA, the CDR3 is TGTGCCAGTAGTTCCGAGAGGAGCGGGAACACTGAAGCTTTCTTT. Its protein is CASSSERSGNTEAFF.

This chain joins TRBV5-6 and TRBJ2-2, with no clear D. Trimming left V 2 bases short and J 0 bases short, with 11 bases between. Germline CDR1 reads SGHDT; CDR2 reads YYEEEE. The CDR3 length is 16 residues. The CDR3 region has the DNA TGTGCCAGCAGCTTTCGCCGGGTTACGAACACCGGGGAGCTGTTTTTT. It is translated as CASSFRRVTNTGELFF.

This rearrangement joins TRBV14 to TRBJ1-6; D gene unclear. The CDR3 runs 16 residues. The germline V gene has CDR1 SGHDN and CDR2 FVKESK. V lost 0 bases and J 0 bases, leaving 6 bases between the germline ends. The CDR3 is CASSQEFSSYNSPLHF. The CDR3 DNA is TGTGCCAGCAGCCAAGAGTTCAGCTCCTATAATTCACCCCTCCACTTT.

The chain employs TRBV27 and TRBJ2-7; D might be TRBD1 (6 bases). The CDR3 length is 14 residues. V lost 0 bases to trimming and J lost 1 base, with 7 bases between them. Germline CDR1 MNHEY, CDR2 SMNVEV (reference sequence). The CDR3 loop reads CASSLSTGSYEQYF. CDR3 bases: TGTGCCAGCAGTTTATCGACAGGATCCTACGAGCAGTACTTC.

The rearrangement uses TRBV25-1 and TRBJ2-7, with D perhaps matching TRBD2 (5 bases). The V and J ends lost 3 bases and 6 bases respectively, with 15 bases between them. Germline CDR1 MGHDK, CDR2 SYGVNS. There are 14 residues in the CDR3. CDR3 residues: CASSDRAGISEQYF. The CDR3 coding sequence is TGTGCCAGCAGTGACCGGGCCGGGATTTCCGAGCAGTACTTC.

This clone has a handful of counts. J is TRBJ1-2 and V is TRBV7-3; 7 nucleotides align to TRBD1. Germline V lookup: CDR1 SGHTA, CDR2 FQGTGA. There are 13 residues in the CDR3. With V trimmed by 1 base and J by 8 bases, 4 bases remained unmatched. The CDR3 DNA reads TGTGCCAGCAGCTTAATCAGGGGGGAAGGCTACACCTTC. Translated, it gives CASSLIRGEGYTF.

The rearrangement uses TRBV5-1 and TRBJ2-5; the D gene is possibly TRBD2 (7 bases). Germline assignment: CDR1 SGHRS and CDR2 YFSETQ. Trimming shortened V by 0 bases and J by 7 bases, and 19 bases separated the two germline ends. The length of the CDR3 is 16 residues. The CDR3 nucleotides are TGCGCCAGCAGCTTGGGTTTCGGCGGGGGCGAGGGGACCCAGTACTTC. Amino acid sequence: CASSLGFGGGEGTQYF.

This rearrangement joins TRBV5-6 to TRBJ2-5; D is possibly TRBD2 (6 bases). The CDR3 length is 13 residues. The V and J ends lost 4 bases and 7 bases respectively, with 14 bases between them. Germline loops: CDR1 SGHDT, CDR2 YYEEEE. DNA for the CDR3: TGTGCCAGCAGCGGGGACTCCTCGAGGACCCAGTACTTC. This translates into CASSGDSSRTQYF.

CDR3 DNA sequence: TGCAGCGTTAAAAGGACAGGGAGCTACGAGCAGTACTTC. This codes for CSVKRTGSYEQYF. J is TRBJ2-7 and V is TRBV29-1, with 8 bases matching TRBD1. Looked up from germline, CDR1 is SQVTM and CDR2 is ANQGSEA. J gave up 3 bases and V 5 bases, and 6 bases lay outside the gene matches. The CDR3 extends over 13 amino acids.

The DNA of the CDR3 is TGTGCCTCACTCCACCGGGACAGGGGGGTAGTCCAGGATCAGCCCCAGCATTTT. Translated: CASLHRDRGVVQDQPQHF. The genes are TRBV19 and TRBJ1-5, with 11 bases fitting TRBD1. Germline trimming cut 11 bases from V and 5 bases from J; bases unmatched to any gene: 20. Germline V gene lookup returns CDR1 LNHDA and CDR2 SQIVND (reference sequence). The CDR3 is 18 residues long.

V is TRBV11-3 and J is TRBJ2-7; 10 bases match TRBD1. This CDR3 is 15 amino acids long. The germline V gene has CDR1 SGHNT and CDR2 YENEEA. V lost 6 bases, J lost 2 bases, and 7 bases stayed unmatched. Here the CDR3 reads CASSPGTGVTYEQYF. The CDR3 DNA reads TGTGCCAGCAGTCCCGGGACAGGGGTGACCTACGAGCAGTACTTC.

Only one count was recorded for this clone. The rearrangement links TRBV27 to TRBJ1-5; TRBD1 matches 7 bases. Unmatched junction bases numbered 12, after V lost 6 bases and J lost 7 bases. The CDR3 covers 15 residues. Looked up from germline, CDR1 is MNHEY and CDR2 is SMNVEV (reference sequence). The CDR3 DNA follows: TGTGCCAGCAGCTGGACAGGAAATCTATTCCAGCCCCAGCATTTT. Its translation is CASSWTGNLFQPQHF.

The rearrangement links TRBV9 to TRBJ1-3; the D is unclear. Germline V gives CDR1 SGDLS, CDR2 YYNGEE. The CDR3 consists of 15 residues. The germline V and J ends were trimmed by 2 bases and 3 bases, with 12 bases remaining between them. This CDR3 reads CASSVTGIDGNTIYF. The CDR3 bases are TGTGCCAGCAGCGTGACGGGTATTGATGGAAACACCATATATTTT.

The chain couples TRBV2 to TRBJ1-5; 7 bases agree with TRBD1. The junction had 9 bases not matched to a gene; V was cut back by 4 bases and J by 0 bases. This CDR3 is 17 amino acids long. Germline lookup yields CDR1 SNHLY and CDR2 FYNNEI. In nucleotides, the CDR3 is TGTGCCAGCAGTGCGCCGGGACAGTTCTATAGCAATCAGCCCCAGCATTTT. Translated: CASSAPGQFYSNQPQHF.

The CDR3 DNA sequence: TGTGCCAGCCGGTCGCCGTCTAGCGGAGATACGCAGTATTTT. It specifies CASRSPSSGDTQYF. This chain uses TRBV7-2 with TRBJ2-3; 7 nucleotides align to TRBD2. The CDR3 is made up of 14 amino acids. Germline V gene sequence: CDR1 SGHTA, CDR2 FQGNSA. After removal of 8 bases from V and 5 bases from J, the junction contained 10 bases not matched to a gene.

The chain is built from TRBV7-3 and TRBJ1-1; D perhaps matches TRBD1 (6 bases). V lost 5 bases, J lost 4 bases, and 23 bases lay in between. CDR3 length: 17 residues. From germline, CDR1 is SGHTA and CDR2 FQGTGA. CDR3 DNA: TGTGCCAGCAGCCCAGCCCCCACAGGGTCGATAGGCACTGAAGCTTTCTTT. Translated: CASSPAPTGSIGTEAFF.

The rearrangement joins TRBV7-2 to TRBJ1-2; 7 bases are shared with TRBD1. The CDR3 totals 16 residues. The V gene's germline CDR1 is SGHTA and CDR2 FQGNSA. V lost 5 bases and J lost 4; bases outside the gene matches: 13. The CDR3 is CASSPDKGQLPYGYTF. The CDR3 bases are TGTGCCAGCAGCCCTGATAAGGGACAGCTTCCCTATGGCTACACCTTC.